The rows below give T cell receptor beta chains drawn from one sample of a study of cytomegalovirus exposure and HLA in healthy donors. The method was immunoSEQ multiplex PCR; TCRdb's version includes in-frame clones alone and lacks a portion of them. The profile covers around 91,000 clones, with around 79% appearing a single time and around 4.6% taken by the ten largest. The sequenced material came from PBMCs. Every receptor here comes from a woman in her forties in good health and CMV-seropositive. Both conserved end residues are part of each CDR3. Fields, in order: J gene, D gene, V gene, CDR3 protein. D genes are given only for firm matches.

TRBJ2-3 TRBD2 TRBV9 CASSVGGRAPTDTQYF
TRBJ1-6 TRBD1 TRBV9 CASSVGPGQVDSTLHF
TRBJ2-3 NA TRBV5-1 CASSGGAGGDTQYF
TRBJ2-1 TRBD1 TRBV4-3 CASSETTTGQGWNEQFF
TRBJ2-1 TRBD2 TRBV7-8 CASSPRIAGSAEQFF
TRBJ2-7 TRBD1 TRBV5-6 CASSLGQGRYEQYF
TRBJ2-7 TRBD2 TRBV7-8 CASSQSGGDYEQYF
TRBJ2-5 TRBD2 TRBV4-1 CASSQLAGETQYF
TRBJ2-3 TRBD2 TRBV19 CASRTSGYRTDTQYF
TRBJ2-3 NA TRBV10-1 CASSVSTDTQYF
TRBJ2-1 TRBD2 TRBV7-3 CASSRTSLTPYNEQFF
TRBJ2-1 NA TRBV28 CASSLSSMSAYNEQFF
TRBJ2-4 TRBD2 TRBV9 CASSPGGGRGENIQYF
TRBJ2-1 NA TRBV7-3 CASSLNGLLNEQFF
TRBJ2-3 TRBD1 TRBV7-8 CASSLAPGQDNTQYF
TRBJ2-1 NA TRBV7-2 CASSRSKDTIEQFF
TRBJ1-1 NA TRBV2 CASSTQGNTEAFF
TRBJ2-1 TRBD2 TRBV19 CASSTSSGGLGEQFF
TRBJ1-3 TRBD1 TRBV6-5 CASATGTASGNTIYF
TRBJ2-7 TRBD2 TRBV10-3 CAIRRAGAYEQYF
TRBJ2-4 NA TRBV5-1 CASSLALKNIQYF
TRBJ2-5 NA TRBV4-3 CASSQTRSQETQYF
TRBJ2-7 NA TRBV5-8 CASSSEGSSYEQYF
TRBJ2-7 TRBD2 TRBV7-2 CASSSTSGGSREQYF
TRBJ1-1 NA TRBV29-1 CSVSTGRCTEAFF
NA NA TRBV27 CASSFAPRLGIYEQYF
TRBJ1-1 TRBD1 TRBV11-3 CASSLDGTAEAFF
TRBJ1-4 TRBD1 TRBV5-4 CASSLGQGPGQGEKLFF
TRBJ1-6 NA TRBV4-3 CASSLSGGDSLGALHF
TRBJ2-5 TRBD2 TRBV18 CASSPILAVQETQYF
TRBJ2-7 TRBD1 TRBV10-1 CAIRDRAYEQYF
TRBJ2-1 NA TRBV11-3 CASSLRRGSEQFF
TRBJ2-2 NA TRBV18 CASSPQTRAGELFF
TRBJ2-2 NA TRBV4-3 CASSQEAGIRSGELFF
TRBJ1-1 NA TRBV6-5 CATLGGIYTTEAFF
TRBJ2-3 NA TRBV18 CASSPFARGAQTSTDTQYF
TRBJ2-7 NA TRBV7-2 CASSLGTPEQYF
TRBJ2-7 TRBD1 TRBV28 CASSFPGTGRNEQYF